These 26 T cell receptor beta chains came from one sample sequenced in a study of T-cell memory formation after mild COVID-19. From the 5' RACE reads, TCRdb called clonotypes with MiXCR, one entry per CDR3 protein. The sample carries a few hundred thousand distinct CDR3 sequences, 15% to 20% recorded once. The sequenced material came from PBMCs or a T cell subset sorted from them (not recorded which). These receptors all come from a man aged 18 to 30 who had mild COVID-19 (a few samples of this study predate the infection). Cell type and time point are not known.

This CDR3 is CASRFRQNPFYEQYV. CDR3 sequence (DNA): TGTGCCAGCAGGTTTCGACAGAACCCTTTCTACGAGCAGTACGTC. The chain has TRBV5-6 and TRBJ2-7; D is perhaps TRBD1 (5 bases). V lost 5 bases to trimming and J lost 3 bases, with 18 bases between them. In germline, CDR1 is SGHDT, CDR2 YYEEEE. CDR3 length: 15 amino acids.

This chain joins TRBV12-3 or TRBV12-4 and TRBJ1-5, with TRBD1 matching over 8 bases. With 5 bases clipped from V and 3 bases from J, the junction kept 9 bases outside the gene matches. The CDR3 runs to 16 residues. The CDR3 nucleotides read TGTGCCAGCAGTCCCCAGGGGGCGGATGCCAATCAGCCCCAGCATTTT. As protein: CASSPQGADANQPQHF.

A few counts support this clonotype. The CDR3 nucleotides read TGTGCTAGTGGTTCCCCCGGGGCGAGCTCCTACGAGCAGTACTTC. This gives the protein CASGSPGASSYEQYF. The chain combines TRBV12-5 with TRBJ2-7, with D tentatively TRBD1 or TRBD2 (5 bases each). V shed 4 bases and J shed 0 bases, with 13 bases lying between them. The CDR3 sequence is 15 residues long. Germline V gene data show CDR1 as LGHNT and CDR2 as FRNRAP. Supplemented by reference TRBV12-5 and TRBJ2-7, the full variable domain reads DARVTQTPRHKVTEMGQEVTMRCQPILGHNTVFWYRQTMMQGLELLAYFRNRAPLDDSGMPKDRFSAEMPDATLATLKIQPSEPRDSAVYFCASGSPGASSYEQYFGPGTRLTVT.

This clonotype was counted ten times or more. The chain recombines TRBV5-4 with TRBJ2-3; possibly TRBD2 for D (5 bases). This CDR3 contains 14 residues. Germline V gives CDR1 SGHNT, CDR2 YYREEE (reference sequence). Trimming pared 0 bases from V and 6 bases from J, leaving 11 bases between. CDR3 DNA sequence: TGTGCCAGCAGCTTGGTTACGGGAAGGGATACGCAGTATTTT. It codes for CASSLVTGRDTQYF.

There are many counts of this clonotype. The chain employs TRBV7-2 and TRBJ2-3; 10 positions match TRBD2. V gave up 7 bases and J gave up 2 bases; unmatched junction bases: 3. The CDR3 is made up of 14 amino acids. Looked up from germline, CDR1 is SGHTA and CDR2 is FQGNSA. CDR3 sequence reads: CASTGLAVTDTQYF. DNA of the CDR3: TGTGCCAGCACAGGACTAGCGGTCACAGATACGCAGTATTTT.

This clonotype was found a few times. The V and J genes are TRBV9 and TRBJ2-7; D is possibly TRBD1 (6 bases). CDR3 size: 15 residues. V lost 4 bases and J 2 bases, leaving 16 bases between the germline ends. CDR1 SGDLS and CDR2 YYNGEE come from the germline V gene. The CDR3 nucleotides are TGTGCCAGCAGCCCCGGGGCAGGGGCCACCTACGAGCAGTACGTC. Its protein is CASSPGAGATYEQYV.

The CDR3 DNA reads TGCAGTGCCGTAGGAGGGCCCCCCACAGATACGCAGTATTTT. Translation: CSAVGGPPTDTQYF. This sequence joins TRBV20-1 and TRBJ2-3, with D perhaps matching TRBD2 (6 bases). This CDR3 contains 14 residues. Germline CDR1 and CDR2: DFQATT and SNEGSKA (reference sequence). Trimming took off 6 bases at V and 2 bases at J, with 15 bases between the two ends.

This clonotype was recorded many times. This rearrangement joins TRBV6-5 to TRBJ2-5; maybe TRBD1 (6 bases). Germline assignment: CDR1 MNHEY and CDR2 SVGAGI. The CDR3 contains 14 residues. V was trimmed by 0 bases and J by 5 bases, leaving 10 bases between them. The CDR3 is CASSYSMQGETQYF. The CDR3 DNA reads as TGTGCCAGCAGTTACTCGATGCAGGGGGAGACCCAGTACTTC.

The gene calls are TRBV5-1 and TRBJ2-7; 10 bases line up with TRBD2. The CDR3 length is 15 residues. V lost 4 bases to trimming and J lost 1 base; unmatched junction nucleotides: 5. Germline CDR1 reads SGHRS; CDR2 reads YFSETQ. In DNA form, the CDR3 reads TGCGCCAGCAGCAGGAGTAGCGGGGGGTCCTACGAGCAGTACGTC. This gives the protein CASSRSSGGSYEQYV.

The V call is TRBV5-1, the J call TRBJ1-1, with a weak D call TRBD1 (5 bases). Trimming left V 0 bases short and J 3 bases short, with 15 bases between. The CDR3 runs to 16 residues. Germline values: CDR1 SGHRS, CDR2 YFSETQ. The CDR3 sequence is CASSLDRPGGDTEAFF. The CDR3 DNA reads as TGCGCCAGCAGCTTGGACCGGCCGGGGGGGGACACTGAAGCTTTCTTT.

The sample holds a few counts of this clonotype. CDR3 amino acids: CASRLGTGNQPQHF. The CDR3 DNA follows: TGTGCCAGCAGACTTGGGACAGGGAATCAGCCCCAGCATTTT. The V gene is TRBV7-2, the J gene TRBJ1-5; 9 positions agree with TRBD1. The V gene's germline CDR1 is SGHTA and CDR2 FQGNSA. The CDR3 runs to 14 residues. The V and J ends lost 6 bases and 4 bases, in that order; junction bases with no gene match: 4.

This chain links TRBV20-1 with TRBJ2-3, with TRBD1 identical over 8 bases. This CDR3 spans 15 amino acids. J lost 5 bases, V lost 4 bases, and 11 bases had no gene match. Per germline, CDR1 DFQATT and CDR2 SNEGSKA (reference sequence). CDR3 in amino acids: CSATQGAQGGDTQYF. Here the CDR3 DNA reads TGCAGTGCTACTCAGGGGGCCCAGGGAGGAGATACGCAGTATTTT.

This clonotype was seen at least ten times. This chain connects TRBV5-1 to TRBJ2-1; the match to TRBD2 covers 10 bases. The CDR3 consists of 14 residues. Trimming at V came to 2 bases and at J to 8 bases, leaving 4 bases not matched to a gene. Per the germline V gene, CDR1 is SGHRS and CDR2 is YFSETQ. The CDR3 region is CASSLPSGGYEQFF. CDR3 nucleotide sequence: TGCGCCAGCAGCTTACCTAGCGGGGGCTATGAGCAGTTCTTC.

This clonotype was seen at least ten times. The chain links TRBV2 to TRBJ2-2; possibly TRBD2 for D (7 bases). The germline V and J ends were trimmed by 7 bases and 2 bases, with 17 bases remaining between them. The germline CDR1 and CDR2 sequences are SNHLY and FYNNEI. This CDR3 comprises 16 residues. For the CDR3, the DNA is TGTGCCAGCACCAATGCTGGGGGGGCTAACACCGGGGAGCTGTTTTTT. This sequence encodes CASTNAGGANTGELFF.

This sequence joins TRBV7-9 and TRBJ1-2; maybe TRBD1 (5 bases). CDR3 size: 15 residues. Germline CDR1 is SEHNR and CDR2 is FQNEAQ (reference sequence). V lost 4 bases and J 0 bases, leaving 12 bases between the germline ends. The CDR3 DNA sequence: TGTGCCAGCAGCTCGCAAATGACAGCTAACTATGGCTACACCTTC. It yields the protein CASSSQMTANYGYTF.

In its sample, this clonotype was seen a few times. The chain has TRBV2 and TRBJ2-5, with no clear D. Per germline, CDR1 SNHLY and CDR2 FYNNEI. The CDR3 is 13 residues long. The V end lost 7 bases, the J end lost 1 base, and 10 bases lay between the germline ends. CDR3 in amino acids: CASIRGVQETQYF. The DNA of the CDR3 is TGTGCCAGCATACGTGGGGTCCAAGAGACCCAGTACTTC. The variable domain in full, completed from reference TRBV2 and TRBJ2-5, reads EPEVTQTPSHQVTQMGQEVILRCVPISNHLYFYWYRQILGQKVEFLVSFYNNEISEKSEIFDDQFSVERPDGSNFTLKIRSTKLEDSAMYFCASIRGVQETQYFGPGTRLLVL.

In this sample, this clonotype turned up many times. The chain has TRBV5-1 and TRBJ2-7; D not resolved. Trimming shortened V by 0 bases and J by 5 bases, and 6 bases separated the two germline ends. Looked up from germline, CDR1 is SGHRS and CDR2 is YFSETQ. CDR3 length: 12 amino acids. CDR3: CASSLVAHEQYF. CDR3 bases: TGCGCCAGCAGCTTGGTAGCCCACGAGCAGTACTTC.

This chain connects TRBV4-1 to TRBJ2-3; D perhaps matches TRBD1 (7 bases). Germline V gives CDR1 MGHRA, CDR2 YSYEKL. V was trimmed by 4 bases and J by 2 bases, leaving 10 bases between them. The CDR3 runs to 14 residues. CDR3 sequence (DNA): TGCGCCAGCAGCCGCGGGACAGCCACAGATACGCAGTATTTT. Translating it yields CASSRGTATDTQYF.

There are a few counts of this clonotype. The V call is TRBV12-3 or TRBV12-4, the J call TRBJ2-6, with D possibly TRBD2 on 6 matching bases. Trimming shortened V by 0 bases and J by 0 bases, and 6 bases separated the two germline ends. The CDR3 contains 16 residues. This CDR3 is CASSLAGGSGANVLTF. The CDR3 DNA follows: TGTGCCAGCAGTTTAGCGGGGGGCTCTGGGGCCAACGTCCTGACTTTC.

This chain connects TRBV12-3 or TRBV12-4 to TRBJ2-5, with D perhaps assigned TRBD1 or TRBD2 (5 bases each). There are 13 residues in the CDR3. V was pared by 6 bases and J by 5 bases, with 13 bases between. The CDR3, as DNA: TGTGCCAGCAGGTTTGGGGACGGGGAGACCCAGTACTTC. As protein: CASRFGDGETQYF.

The rearrangement uses TRBV20-1 and TRBJ2-7; TRBD1 matches at 7 bases. V was pared by 2 bases and J by 4 bases, with 8 bases of the junction left unmatched. The CDR3 has 14 amino acids. Per the germline V gene, CDR1 is DFQATT and CDR2 is SNEGSKA (reference sequence). CDR3 DNA sequence: TGCAGTGCTAGACCCGGGACAGCCGAGTACGAGCAGTACTTC. It translates to CSARPGTAEYEQYF.

This chain uses TRBV12-3 or TRBV12-4 with TRBJ2-7; 13 bases line up with TRBD2. The CDR3 loop spans 15 amino acids. The J segment lost 6 bases and the V segment lost 7 bases, leaving 9 bases of the junction unmatched. The CDR3 loop is CASMRGRLAGGEQYF. The CDR3 bases are TGTGCCAGCATGCGGGGTCGACTAGCGGGGGGCGAGCAGTACTTC.

The CDR3 reads CASSQDRGVGYGYTF. CDR3 nucleotide sequence: TGCGCCAGCAGCCAAGATCGCGGGGTAGGCTATGGCTACACCTTC. The rearrangement uses TRBV4-1 and TRBJ1-2, with D uncertain. The V gene's germline CDR1 is MGHRA and CDR2 YSYEKL. The CDR3 is made up of 15 amino acids. V was cut by 0 bases and J by 4 bases, with 12 bases left in between.

This clonotype has more than one count but fewer than ten. The rearrangement uses TRBV24-1 and TRBJ1-5, with 7 bases aligning to TRBD1. The CDR3 sequence is 13 residues long. The ends lost 9 bases at V and 5 bases at J; junction bases unmatched: 6. The germline gives CDR1 KGHDR, CDR2 SFDVKD. DNA of the CDR3: TGTGCCACCCGGGGAGGGGGCGATCAGCCCCAGCATTTT. It is translated as CATRGGGDQPQHF.

The chain couples TRBV12-3 or TRBV12-4 to TRBJ2-1, with a possible D match to TRBD1 (5 bases). Trimming pared 6 bases from V and 6 bases from J, leaving 12 bases between. The CDR3 runs to 13 residues. Here the CDR3 DNA reads TGTGCCAGCAGGCGTTTGGGGCGCAATGAGCAGTTCTTC. Translated: CASRRLGRNEQFF.

The chain employs TRBV2 and TRBJ1-2; 11 bases agree with TRBD1. Germline CDR1 SNHLY, CDR2 FYNNEI. There are 14 residues in the CDR3. V shed 5 bases, J shed 5 bases, and the junction held 4 bases outside the gene matches. DNA for the CDR3: TGTGCCAGCAGTACCGGGACAGGGGGTTATGGCTACACCTTC. Translating it yields CASSTGTGGYGYTF.